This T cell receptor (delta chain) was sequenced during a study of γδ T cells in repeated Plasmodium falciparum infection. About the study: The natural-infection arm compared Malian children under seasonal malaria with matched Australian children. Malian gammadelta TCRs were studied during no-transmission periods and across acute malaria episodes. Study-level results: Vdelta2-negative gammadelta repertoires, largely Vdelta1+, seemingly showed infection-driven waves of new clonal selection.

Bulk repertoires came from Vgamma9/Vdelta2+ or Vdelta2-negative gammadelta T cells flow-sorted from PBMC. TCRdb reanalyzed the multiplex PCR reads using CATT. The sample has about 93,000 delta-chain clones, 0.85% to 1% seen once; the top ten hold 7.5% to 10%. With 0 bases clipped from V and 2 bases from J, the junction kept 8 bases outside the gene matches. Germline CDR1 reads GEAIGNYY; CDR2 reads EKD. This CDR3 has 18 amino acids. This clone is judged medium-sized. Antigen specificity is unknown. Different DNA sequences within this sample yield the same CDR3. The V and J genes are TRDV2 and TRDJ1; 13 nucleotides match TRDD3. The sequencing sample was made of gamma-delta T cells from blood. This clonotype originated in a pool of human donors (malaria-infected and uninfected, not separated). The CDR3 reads CACDTVLGDTRKTDKLIF. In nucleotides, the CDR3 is TGTGCCTGTGACACCGTACTGGGGGATACGCGCAAGACCGATAAACTCATCTTT.